This T cell receptor beta chain was identified during a study of blood T cells in healthy people across ages. The CDR3 totals 13 residues. V lost 4 bases, J lost 4 bases, and 10 bases lay in between. Using a J-beta primer mix together with a sample-barcoded 5' primer, a second PCR was run for roughly 6 to 12 cycles. Researchers report that each sample yielded at least 3 million CDR3-containing paired-end reads. TCRdb re-called the 5' RACE reads through MiXCR, storing one row per CDR3 protein. Of 870,000 or so distinct CDR3 sequences in the sample, 29% were seen once. J is TRBJ1-2 and V is TRBV12-3 or TRBV12-4; D ambiguous. This TCR came from a woman at least 80 years old in good health. The sample taken for sequencing was blood. This CDR3 is CASSYRQAYGYTF. The CDR3 DNA is TGTGCCAGCAGTTACCGGCAGGCCTATGGCTACACCTTC.